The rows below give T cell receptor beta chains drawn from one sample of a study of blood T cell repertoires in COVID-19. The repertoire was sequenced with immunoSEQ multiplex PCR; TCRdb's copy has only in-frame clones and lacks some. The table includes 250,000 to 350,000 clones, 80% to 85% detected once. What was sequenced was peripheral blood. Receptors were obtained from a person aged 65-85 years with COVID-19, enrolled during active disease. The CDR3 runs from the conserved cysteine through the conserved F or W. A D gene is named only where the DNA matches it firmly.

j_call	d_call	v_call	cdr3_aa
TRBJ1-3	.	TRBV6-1	CASSEEGGNTIYF
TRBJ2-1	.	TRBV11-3	CASSLGGGVNNEQFF
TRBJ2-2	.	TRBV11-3	CASSNVQGPGELFF
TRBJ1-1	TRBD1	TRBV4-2	CASSQDLTWGTGLTEAFF
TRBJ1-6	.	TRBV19	CASSIFRVASGSPLHF
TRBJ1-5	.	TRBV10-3	CAIRLGPGGNQPQHF
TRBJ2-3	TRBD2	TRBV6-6	CASEAAGGAITQYF
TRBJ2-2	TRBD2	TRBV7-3	CASSLGLAGTAGELFF
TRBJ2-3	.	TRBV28	CASSLVSGKQYF
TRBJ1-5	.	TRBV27	CASSFGTGSNQPQHF
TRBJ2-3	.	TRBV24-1	CATAPVKGPREDTQYF
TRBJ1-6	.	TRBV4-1	CASSQARNNSPLHF
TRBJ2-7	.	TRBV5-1	CASSRDTDYEQYF
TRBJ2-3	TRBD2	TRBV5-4	CASSVGTSGASTDTQYF
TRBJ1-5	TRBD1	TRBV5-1	CASAPDRPNQPQHF
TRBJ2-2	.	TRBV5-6	CASSEPGLTGELFF
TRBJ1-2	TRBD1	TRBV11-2	CASSRWGQGPYGYTF
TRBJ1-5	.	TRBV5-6	CASSLGQLIDQPQHF
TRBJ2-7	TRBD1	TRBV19	CASSTPGQSYEQYF
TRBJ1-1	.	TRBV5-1	CASSLRTLNTEAFF
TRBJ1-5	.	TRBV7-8	CASSLGTADQPQHF
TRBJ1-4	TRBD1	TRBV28	CASSLTGWDEKLFF
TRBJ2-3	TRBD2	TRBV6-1	CASSEARASGSDTQYF
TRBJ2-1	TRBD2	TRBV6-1	CASSESLAGGHNEQFF
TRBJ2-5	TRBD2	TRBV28	CASSDNLAGGQETQYF
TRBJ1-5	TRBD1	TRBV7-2	CASSWDSMGPQHF
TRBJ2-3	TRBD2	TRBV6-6	CASSALGAGGTDTQYF
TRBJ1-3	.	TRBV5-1	CASNEAGGNTIYF
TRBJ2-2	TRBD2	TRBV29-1	CSVISGITGELFF
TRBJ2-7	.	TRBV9	CASSVVGRGDEQYF
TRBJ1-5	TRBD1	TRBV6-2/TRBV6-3	CASSYSPQGVKSQPQHF
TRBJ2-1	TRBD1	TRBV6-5	CASSYSRQGMNEQFF
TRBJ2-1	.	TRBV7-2	CASNLDPSYNEQFF
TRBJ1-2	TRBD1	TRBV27	CASSMTGNYGYTF
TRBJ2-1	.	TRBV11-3	CASSLGTYNEQFF
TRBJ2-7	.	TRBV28	CASSFLNYEQYF
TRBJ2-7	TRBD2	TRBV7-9	CASSSGLAGGNEQYF
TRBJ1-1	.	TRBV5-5	CASKTGLLNTEAFF
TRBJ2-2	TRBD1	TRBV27	CASSSYRGDTGELFF
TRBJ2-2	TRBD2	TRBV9	CASSVRLAAGELFF
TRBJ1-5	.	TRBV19	CASSETPYSNQPQHF
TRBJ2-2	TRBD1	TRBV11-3	CASSHRQGNTGELFF
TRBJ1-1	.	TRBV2	CASSAERENTEAFF
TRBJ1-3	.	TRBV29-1	CSVGVGGVNSGNTIYF
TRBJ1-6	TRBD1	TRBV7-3	CASSSGQGPWSPLHF
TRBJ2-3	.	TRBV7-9	CASGIAGSDTQYF
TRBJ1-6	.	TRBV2	CASSRDTSYNSPLHF
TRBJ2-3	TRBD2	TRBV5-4	CASSLGTSGYTDTQYF
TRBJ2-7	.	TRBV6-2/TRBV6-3	CASSPLGGLSSYEQYF
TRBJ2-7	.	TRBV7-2	CASSLDFARTYEQYF
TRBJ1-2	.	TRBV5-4	CASRPGEVIHYYTF
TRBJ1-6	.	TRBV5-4	CASSLGPRNNSPLHF
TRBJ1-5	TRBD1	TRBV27	CASSLSFQGVNQPQHF
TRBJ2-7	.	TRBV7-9	CASSFLQGRSEQYF
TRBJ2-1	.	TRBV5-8	CASSLASGRVIYEQFF
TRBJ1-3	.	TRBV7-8	CASSLGLLGTTGNTIYF
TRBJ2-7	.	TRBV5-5	CASSLGQAFYEQYF
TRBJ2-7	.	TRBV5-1	CASSSLGREQYF